The 17 T cell receptor beta chains reported below all come from one sample, sequenced in a study of T-cell memory formation after mild COVID-19. TCRdb ran MiXCR on the 5' RACE reads and lists one entry per CDR3 protein. The sample yields around 320,000 distinct CDR3 sequences, 28% seen once. The sequencing sample was made of PBMCs or a T cell subset sorted from them (not recorded which). These receptors all stem from an adult woman who had mild COVID-19 (a few samples of this study predate the infection). Cell type and time point are not known.

The genes are TRBV20-1 and TRBJ2-7; D is possibly TRBD1 or TRBD2 (5 bases each). Trimming pared 3 bases from V and 0 bases from J, leaving 9 bases between. Germline CDR1 reads DFQATT; CDR2 reads SNEGSKA (reference sequence). The length of the CDR3 is 13 residues. CDR3 residues: CSASGADSYEQYF. In DNA, the CDR3 is TGCAGTGCTAGCGGGGCCGACTCCTACGAGCAGTACTTC.

The gene calls are TRBV7-2 and TRBJ2-1; 9 bases align to TRBD2. CDR1 is SGHTA and CDR2 is FQGNSA in the germline V gene. V was clipped by 2 bases and J by 5 bases; unmatched bases: 13. The CDR3 is 18 amino acids. CDR3 coding DNA: TGTGCCAGCAGCTTAAGGAGGACTAGCGTTTCGCATGACAATGAGCAGTTCTTC. This encodes CASSLRRTSVSHDNEQFF.

The chain combines TRBV10-2 with TRBJ2-7; D might be TRBD1 (6 bases). V gave up 5 bases and J gave up 5 bases, with 16 bases separating them. The CDR3 is 14 amino acids. Germline lookup yields CDR1 WSHSY and CDR2 SAAADI. CDR3 DNA: TGCGCCAGCAGTCCCACAGGGAGTTTGGACGAGCAGTACTTC. Protein sequence: CASSPTGSLDEQYF.

This clonotype occurred a few times. V usage is TRBV29-1 and J usage is TRBJ2-7, with D unresolved. V lost 7 bases and J 3 bases, leaving 19 bases between the germline ends. CDR1 is SQVTM and CDR2 is ANQGSEA in the germline V gene. There are 14 residues in the CDR3. CDR3 sequence (DNA): TGCAGCGCCCGAGGCAGCGAAGGGTACTACGAGCAGTACTTC. Residues: CSARGSEGYYEQYF.

This clonotype was detected a few times. The chain recombines TRBV6-5 with TRBJ1-3; perhaps TRBD1 as D (6 bases). The CDR3 contains 14 residues. Germline CDR1 and CDR2: MNHEY and SVGAGI. V shed 6 bases and J shed 0 bases, with 9 bases lying between them. CDR3 nucleotides: TGTGCCAGCAGAACAGGGTACTCTGGAAACACCATATATTTT. The encoded protein is CASRTGYSGNTIYF.

This clonotype was counted many times. The CDR3, as DNA: TGTGCCAGCAGCTCCTCTAGCGGGAGCTCCTACAATGAGCAGTTCTTC. Amino acid sequence: CASSSSSGSSYNEQFF. The V gene is TRBV7-6, the J gene TRBJ2-1, with 10 positions matching TRBD2. Looked up from germline, CDR1 is SGHVS and CDR2 is FNYEAQ. This CDR3 is built from 16 residues. V lost 4 bases to trimming and J lost 0 bases; unmatched junction nucleotides: 3.

This chain links TRBV12-3 or TRBV12-4 with TRBJ2-7, with 11 bases fitting TRBD2. V lost 3 bases, J lost 9 bases, and 10 bases stayed unmatched. The CDR3 has 15 amino acids. The CDR3, as DNA: TGTGCCAGCAGTTTGAGTAGCGGGGGGGGCAAGTCGCAGTACTTC. This encodes CASSLSSGGGKSQYF.

This clonotype was counted a few times. The gene calls are TRBV7-9 and TRBJ2-1; 9 bases line up with TRBD1. Per the germline V gene, CDR1 is SEHNR and CDR2 is FQNEAQ (reference sequence). V dropped 5 bases and J dropped 3; count of bases not matched to a gene: 5. This CDR3 has 15 amino acids. The CDR3: CASSPRDRVYNEQFF. The CDR3 DNA is TGTGCCAGCAGCCCCCGGGACAGGGTCTACAATGAGCAGTTCTTC.

The chain has TRBV6-1 and TRBJ1-5; D gene unclear. Per the germline V gene, CDR1 is MNHNS and CDR2 is SASEGT. V lost 6 bases and J 0 bases, leaving 12 bases between the germline ends. This CDR3 has 15 residues. CDR3 sequence reads: CASSRREVSNQPQHF. CDR3 DNA sequence: TGTGCCAGCAGCCGGCGAGAGGTTAGCAATCAGCCCCAGCATTTT.

In this sample, this clonotype turned up a few times. The genes are TRBV4-1 and TRBJ2-3, with a possible D match to TRBD1 (6 bases). Germline loops: CDR1 MGHRA, CDR2 YSYEKL. The CDR3 runs to 14 residues. The ends were cut back, 3 bases at V and 9 bases at J, with 16 bases in the middle. The CDR3 region has the DNA TGCGCCAGCAGCCAGGGGGCGTTTGGGGACACGCAGTATTTT. It specifies CASSQGAFGDTQYF.

V is TRBV9 and J is TRBJ2-3; unclear D gene. The V end was cut by 3 bases, the J end by 5 bases, with 1 base between. Germline CDR1 is SGDLS and CDR2 is YYNGEE. CDR3 size: 10 residues. CDR3 DNA: TGTGCCAGCAGCGAAGATACGCAGTATTTT. Translating it yields CASSEDTQYF.

This clonotype was counted only a few times. This rearrangement joins TRBV19 to TRBJ2-7; D is perhaps TRBD1 or TRBD2 (5 bases each). Between the trimmed V and J ends, which lost 6 bases and 6 bases, there was a span of 18 bases. The length of the CDR3 is 14 residues. Germline V gene data show CDR1 as LNHDA and CDR2 as SQIVND (reference sequence). The CDR3 loop is CASSQTGTPREQYF. The DNA of the CDR3 is TGTGCCAGTAGCCAGACCGGGACCCCGCGCGAGCAGTACTTC. The whole variable domain, filled in from reference TRBV19 and TRBJ2-7, reads DGGITQSPKYLFRKEGQNVTLSCEQNLNHDAMYWYRQDPGQGLRLIYYSQIVNDFQKGDIAEGYSVSREKKESFPLTVTSAQKNPTAFYLCASSQTGTPREQYFGPGTRLTVT.

J is TRBJ1-2 and V is TRBV4-1; TRBD1 aligns across 8 bases. CDR3 length: 15 amino acids. The V and J ends lost 4 bases and 3 bases, in that order; junction bases with no gene match: 7. Germline V gives CDR1 MGHRA, CDR2 YSYEKL. The CDR3 sequence is CASSPVGQGDYGYTF. As DNA, the CDR3 is TGCGCCAGCAGCCCCGTCGGACAGGGAGACTATGGCTACACCTTC.

This clonotype occurred a few times. The chain joins TRBV7-9 to TRBJ2-1, with TRBD1 identical over 9 bases. The ends lost 3 bases at V and 10 bases at J; junction bases unmatched: 7. The germline gives CDR1 SEHNR, CDR2 FQNEAQ (reference sequence). The CDR3 runs 14 residues. The chain's CDR3 is CASSFGDRAREQFF. The CDR3 nucleotides read TGTGCCAGCAGCTTTGGGGACAGGGCGCGCGAGCAGTTCTTC.

The gene calls are TRBV19 and TRBJ1-5, with D unclear. V dropped 5 bases and J dropped 1 base, with 9 bases sitting between them. The CDR3 sequence is 14 residues long. Germline assignment: CDR1 LNHDA and CDR2 SQIVND (reference sequence). Here the CDR3 DNA reads TGTGCCAGTAGTCCAAGCCCCAGCAATCAGCCCCAGCATTTT. The encoded protein is CASSPSPSNQPQHF.

This clonotype was observed a single time. The chain uses TRBV7-9 and TRBJ2-1; D perhaps matches TRBD2 (6 bases). V was clipped by 4 bases and J by 4 bases, with 14 bases between them. The germline CDR1 and CDR2 sequences are SEHNR and FQNEAQ (reference sequence). The CDR3 has 15 amino acids. CDR3 in DNA: TGTGCCAGCAGCTCTCCGGGGGAGGTGTACAATGAGCAGTTCTTC. Protein sequence: CASSSPGEVYNEQFF.

This clonotype was found a few times. The rearrangement links TRBV20-1 to TRBJ2-7; possible D gene TRBD1, 6 bases. CDR1 and CDR2 (germline): DFQATT, SNEGSKA (reference sequence). With 1 base removed from V and 0 bases from J, the gap between germline ends came to 10 bases. The CDR3 is made up of 14 amino acids. CDR3 sequence: CSARGGQYSYEQYF. The CDR3 DNA reads as TGCAGTGCTAGAGGAGGACAGTACTCCTACGAGCAGTACTTC.